This entry describes one T cell receptor beta chain. The sample originates from a study of blood T cell repertoires in COVID-19. Study at large: From the United States, Italy and Spain came samples of acute and convalescent COVID-19. The analysed material was cDNA or gDNA that came from T cells, B-cell-depleted T cells, or PBMCs.

The CDR3 is 14 residues long. Germline assignment: CDR1 MNHNS and CDR2 SASEGT. V was pared by 2 bases and J by 11 bases, with 16 bases between. Original methodology: From reference gene primer amplification, estimates of nucleated cell counts were derived. Some clones are missing from TCRdb's copy, which holds only in-frame ones; the method was immunoSEQ multiplex PCR. V, J and clone size derive from that table, while D and trimming were established from the DNA sequence. The sample consists of over 130,000 clones, about three quarters of them appearing once. Sequencing was performed on peripheral blood. V gene TRBV6-1 combines with J gene TRBJ1-5, with a possible D match to TRBD1 (6 bases). This sequence was found in a woman of 80 years or more with active or convalescent COVID-19. CDR3: CASSERGGALTQHF. In DNA, the CDR3 is TGTGCCAGCAGTGAAAGGGGGGGGGCCCTGACCCAGCATTTT.